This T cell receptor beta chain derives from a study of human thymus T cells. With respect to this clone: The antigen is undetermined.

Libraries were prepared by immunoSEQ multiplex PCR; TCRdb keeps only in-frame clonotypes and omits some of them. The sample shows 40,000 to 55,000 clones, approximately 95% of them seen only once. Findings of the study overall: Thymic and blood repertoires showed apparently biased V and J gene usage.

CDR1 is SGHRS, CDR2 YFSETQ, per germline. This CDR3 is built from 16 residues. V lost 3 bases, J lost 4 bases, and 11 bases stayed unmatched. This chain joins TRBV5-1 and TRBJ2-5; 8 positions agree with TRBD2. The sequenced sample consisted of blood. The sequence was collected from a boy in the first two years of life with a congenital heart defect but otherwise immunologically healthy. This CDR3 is CASSSLSGGGRETQYF. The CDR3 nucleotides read TGCGCCAGCAGCTCCCTTTCCGGGGGGGGCCGAGAGACCCAGTACTTC.